This TCR beta chain was observed in a study of cytomegalovirus exposure and HLA in healthy donors. Study conclusions and caveats: In vitro experiments confirmed that three CMV-associated chains were specific for CMV antigens. TCR beta chains numbering approximately 150 were designated cytomegalovirus-associated. Most TCR sequences were uncommon, yet certain public TCRs appeared in many donors.

Repertoires were generated with immunoSEQ multiplex PCR, while TCRdb's copy carries only in-frame clones and drops some. The table includes 160,000 or so clones, less than 90% detected once. This clone was observed a handful of times. The antigen remains undetermined. The CDR3 loop spans 15 amino acids. The V and J ends lost 4 bases and 6 bases, in that order; junction bases with no gene match: 9. The germline gives CDR1 LNHDA, CDR2 SQIVND (reference sequence). Donors came from a validation cohort of approximately 110 subjects, distinct from the first 666-subject cohort. This chain connects TRBV19 to TRBJ2-7, with 10 bases lining up with TRBD2. Material for sequencing was PBMCs. The TCR sequence derives from a man younger than 40 in good health and CMV-seropositive. The CDR3 sequence: CASSTLAGATGEQYF. For the CDR3, the DNA is TGTGCCAGTAGTACCCTAGCGGGAGCGACCGGCGAGCAGTACTTC.